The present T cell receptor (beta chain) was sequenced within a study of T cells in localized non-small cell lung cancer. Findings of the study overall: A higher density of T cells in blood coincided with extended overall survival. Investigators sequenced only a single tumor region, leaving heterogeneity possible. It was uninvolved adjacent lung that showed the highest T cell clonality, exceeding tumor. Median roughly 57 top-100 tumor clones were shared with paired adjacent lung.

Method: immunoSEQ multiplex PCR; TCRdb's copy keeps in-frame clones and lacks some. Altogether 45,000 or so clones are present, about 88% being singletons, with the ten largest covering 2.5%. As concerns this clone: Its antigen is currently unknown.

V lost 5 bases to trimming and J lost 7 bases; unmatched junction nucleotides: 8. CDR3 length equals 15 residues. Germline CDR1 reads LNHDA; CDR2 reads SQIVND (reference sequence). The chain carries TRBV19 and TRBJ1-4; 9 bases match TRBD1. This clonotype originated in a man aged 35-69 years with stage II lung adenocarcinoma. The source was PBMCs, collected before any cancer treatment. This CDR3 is CASSGLGQGSEKLFF. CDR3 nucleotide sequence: TGTGCCAGTAGTGGGTTGGGACAGGGAAGTGAAAAACTGTTTTTT.